Sequencing of this TCR beta chain was carried out in a study of cytomegalovirus exposure and HLA in healthy donors. The primer mix had 60 Vbeta and 13 Jbeta primers. Profiled with immunoSEQ multiplex PCR; TCRdb holds only in-frame clones, not every one. This sample has some 170,000 clones, with about 80% found just once. Germline V gene sequence: CDR1 MDHEN, CDR2 SYDVKM. The CDR3 loop spans 15 amino acids. V was pared by 2 bases and J by 7 bases, with 9 bases of the junction left unmatched. This clone occurred once. This clonotype originated in a man aged 25 to 40 in good health and CMV-seronegative. This sequence joins TRBV28 and TRBJ2-7; 9 bases match TRBD1. Specimen: PBMCs. CDR3 nucleotides: TGTGCCAGCAGTTTAATAGGGGGACAGGGCAAGGAGCAGTACTTC. Translation: CASSLIGGQGKEQYF. Full variable domain (rest looked up from reference TRBV28 and TRBJ2-7): DVKVTQSSRYLVKRTGEKVFLECVQDMDHENMFWYRQDPGLGLRLIYFSYDVKMKEKGDIPEGYSVSREKKERFSLILESASTNQTSMYLCASSLIGGQGKEQYFGPGTRLTVT.